The rows below give T cell receptor beta chains drawn from one sample of a study of T cell responses to AZD1222 COVID-19 vaccine. Produced via immunoSEQ multiplex PCR; TCRdb's table is partial and in-frame only. The data hold roughly 97,000 clones, with around nine tenths observed a single time. Specimen: peripheral blood, collected 28 days after the second dose of the MenACWY control vaccine. These receptors came from an adult who received the MenACWY meningococcal vaccine as a control. The CDR3 runs from the conserved cysteine through the conserved F or W. The D gene is left open where the match is weak. Clone size is stated in some rows and not others, as once, few, many or a class when expanded.

cdr3_aa cdr3_nt d_call clone_size j_call v_call
CASSGTLGQGNYGYTF TGTGCCAGCAGTGGAACCTTAGGACAGGGCAACTATGGCTACACCTTC TRBD1 - TRBJ1-2 TRBV2
CATSDPGLADTGELFF TGTGCCACCAGTGACCCGGGACTAGCGGACACCGGGGAGCTGTTTTTT TRBD2 - TRBJ2-2 TRBV24-1
CATALRGGGYGYTF TGTGCCACCGCATTAAGGGGTGGTGGATATGGCTACACCTTC - - TRBJ1-2 TRBV15
CASSQDPPTGSNTEAFF TGCGCCAGCAGCCAAGATCCCCCCACAGGGTCGAACACTGAAGCTTTCTTT - - TRBJ1-1 TRBV4-3
CASSQEAAGVRETQYF TGCGCCAGCAGCCAAGAGGCGGCAGGGGTTAGAGAGACCCAGTACTTC - - TRBJ2-5 TRBV4-3
CASRIAGLNNEQFF TGCGCCAGCAGAATAGCGGGCTTAAACAATGAGCAGTTCTTC TRBD2 - TRBJ2-1 TRBV5-1
CASSNRPSKSGGTTDTQYF TGTGCCAGCAGCAACAGACCCAGTAAGAGCGGGGGGACCACAGATACGCAGTATTTT TRBD2 - TRBJ2-3 TRBV9
CSVVPSSTGSSYEQYF TGCAGCGTTGTCCCCTCGTCGACAGGGAGCTCCTACGAGCAGTACTTC TRBD1 - TRBJ2-7 TRBV29-1
CASSYMGEGNSPLHF TGTGCCAGCAGTTACATGGGGGAAGGTAATTCACCCCTCCACTTT - - TRBJ1-6 TRBV6-2/TRBV6-3
CASSPQGAETQYF TGTGCCAGCTCGCCACAGGGGGCAGAGACCCAGTACTTC TRBD1 - TRBJ2-5 TRBV18
CASSLDRDAYEQYF TGTGCCAGCAGTCTTGACAGGGATGCCTACGAGCAGTACTTC TRBD1 - TRBJ2-7 TRBV27
CASSGGTGSIWNGYTF TGTGCCAGCAGTGGGGGGACAGGGTCAATATGGAATGGCTACACCTTC TRBD1 - TRBJ1-2 TRBV28
CASRTGGADGNTIYF TGTGCCAGCAGAACAGGGGGCGCTGATGGAAACACCATATATTTT TRBD1 - TRBJ1-3 TRBV25-1
CASSFMDYEQYF TGTGCCAGCAGTTTTATGGACTACGAGCAGTACTTC - - TRBJ2-7 TRBV12-3/TRBV12-4
CASSKGDSGGNEQFF TGTGCCAGCAGCAAAGGTGATAGCGGGGGCAATGAGCAGTTCTTC - - TRBJ2-1 TRBV21-1
CAWRQQETQYF TGTGCCTGGAGACAGCAAGAGACCCAGTACTTC - - TRBJ2-5 TRBV30
CASSMTGRAEAFF TGCGCCAGCAGCATGACAGGGAGGGCTGAAGCTTTCTTT TRBD1 - TRBJ1-1 TRBV5-1
CASSWETSGGNNEQFF TGTGCCAGCAGTTGGGAGACTAGCGGGGGGAACAATGAGCAGTTCTTC TRBD2 - TRBJ2-1 TRBV2
CASSSRQGNTEAFF TGCGCCAGCAGCTCAAGACAGGGAAACACTGAAGCTTTCTTT TRBD1 - TRBJ1-1 TRBV5-1
CASRSTSGGAVGQYF TGTGCCAGTAGATCGACTAGCGGGGGGGCCGTCGGGCAGTATTTT TRBD2 once TRBJ2-3 TRBV19
CASSLSRSLWNEQFF TGCGCCAGCAGCCTCTCGAGGTCTCTCTGGAATGAGCAGTTCTTC - - TRBJ2-1 TRBV4-3
CATTGPSSSGANVLTF TGTGCCACGACAGGGCCTTCCAGCTCTGGGGCCAACGTCCTGACTTTC TRBD1 - TRBJ2-6 TRBV7-9
CASSLARGSGTEAFF TGTGCCAGCAGCTTAGCGCGGGGGAGTGGAACTGAAGCTTTCTTT - - TRBJ1-1 TRBV7-2
CASSLQGAEAFF TGTGCCAGCTCACTGCAGGGGGCTGAAGCTTTCTTT TRBD1 - TRBJ1-1 TRBV18
CASSLIPRIGEAFF TGTGCCAGCAGCTTAATCCCCCGCATAGGGGAAGCTTTCTTT - - TRBJ1-1 TRBV7-2
CASSTRKDREAFF TGTGCCAGCAGTACACGGAAGGACAGGGAAGCTTTCTTT TRBD1 - TRBJ1-1 TRBV6-5
CASSLFERRDFQETQYF TGTGCCAGCAGCTTGTTCGAGCGGAGGGATTTCCAAGAGACCCAGTACTTC - - TRBJ2-5 TRBV7-9
CASSDEREQYF TGTGCCAGCAGTGATGAGAGGGAGCAGTACTTC - - TRBJ2-7 TRBV2
CASSLGGNDGYTF TGTGCCAGCAGCTTAGGTGGGAACGATGGCTACACCTTC - - TRBJ1-2 TRBV7-8
CASSGWTGITMSNQPQHF TGTGCCAGCAGTGGGTGGACAGGGATCACAATGAGCAATCAGCCCCAGCATTTT TRBD1 - TRBJ1-5 TRBV6-2/TRBV6-3
CASSSGSQLYQPQHF TGCGCCAGCAGCTCCGGGTCCCAATTATATCAGCCCCAGCATTTT - - TRBJ1-5 TRBV4-1
CASSRGPGDTGELFF TGTGCCAGCAGTAGGGGTCCCGGGGACACCGGGGAGCTGTTTTTT - - TRBJ2-2 TRBV6-2/TRBV6-3
CASSLGDRTQETQYF TGTGCCAGCAGCTTAGGGGACAGGACTCAAGAGACCCAGTACTTC TRBD1 - TRBJ2-5 TRBV7-2
CASSVAGGQGTQYF TGTGCCAGCAGCGTAGCGGGGGGGCAGGGTACGCAGTATTTT TRBD2 - TRBJ2-3 TRBV9
CASSFLRTSGGAQGNEQFF TGTGCCAGCAGCTTCTTACGGACTAGCGGGGGGGCTCAAGGAAATGAGCAGTTCTTC TRBD2 - TRBJ2-1 TRBV7-2
CASWPRTGLGRDEKLFF TGTGCCAGCTGGCCACGGACAGGCCTAGGCAGAGATGAAAAACTGTTTTTT TRBD1 - TRBJ1-4 TRBV7-8
CAITDRPNTEAFF TGTGCCATCACCGACAGGCCGAACACTGAAGCTTTCTTT - - TRBJ1-1 TRBV28
CASSVSAGGNQPQHF TGTGCCAGCAGCGTATCCGCTGGGGGCAATCAGCCCCAGCATTTT - once TRBJ1-5 TRBV9
CASSQDGTGALYEQYF TGCGCCAGCAGCCAAGACGGGACAGGGGCGTTATACGAGCAGTACTTC TRBD1 - TRBJ2-7 TRBV4-3
CAISAREDTEAFF TGTGCCATCAGTGCCCGGGAGGACACTGAAGCTTTCTTT - - TRBJ1-1 TRBV10-3
CASSLEAGGRNEKLFF TGCGCCAGCAGCTTGGAAGCAGGGGGCCGCAATGAAAAACTGTTTTTT TRBD1 - TRBJ1-4 TRBV5-1
CASSPGTSQETQYF TGTGCCAGTTCCCCCGGGACGTCTCAAGAGACCCAGTACTTC - - TRBJ2-5 TRBV19
CACSPHAGIYEQYF TGTGCCTGCTCGCCCCACGCCGGGATCTACGAGCAGTACTTC - - TRBJ2-7 TRBV4-2
CASSWEGGTPYGYTF TGCGCCAGCAGCTGGGAGGGGGGGACACCCTATGGCTACACCTTC - once TRBJ1-2 TRBV5-1
CASSLSMRAREQYF TGCGCCAGCAGCCTTTCAATGAGGGCCAGAGAGCAGTACTTC - once TRBJ2-7 TRBV4-1
CATSDPGTGVTDTQYF TGTGCCACCAGTGATCCCGGGACAGGAGTCACAGATACGCAGTATTTT TRBD1 - TRBJ2-3 TRBV24-1
CASSDPAGGNYGYTF TGTGCCAGCAGTGACCCGGCCGGTGGCAATTATGGCTACACCTTC - - TRBJ1-2 TRBV6-4
CASSISGTGSTDTQYF TGTGCCAGTAGTATATCGGGGACAGGGAGCACAGATACGCAGTATTTT TRBD1 - TRBJ2-3 TRBV19
CASSRGQASYEQYF TGTGCCAGCAGCCGGGGACAGGCTAGCTACGAGCAGTACTTC TRBD1 - TRBJ2-7 TRBV7-2
CASSASGGNQPQHF TGTGCCAGCAGTGCGTCGGGCGGCAATCAGCCCCAGCATTTT - - TRBJ1-5 TRBV7-2
CASSPFPPEGANYGYTF TGTGCCAGCAGCCCCTTTCCACCGGAAGGGGCCAACTATGGCTACACCTTC - - TRBJ1-2 TRBV6-2/TRBV6-3
CASSLVGQTNYGYTF TGTGCCAGCAGCTTAGTAGGGCAGACTAACTATGGCTACACCTTC - - TRBJ1-2 TRBV7-9
CASSLDLGHRTGYTF TGTGCCAGCAGCTTGGACCTGGGACATCGGACAGGCTACACCTTC - - TRBJ1-2 TRBV7-9
CAISDRTGSTYNEQFF TGTGCCATCAGTGACCGGACAGGGAGCACCTACAATGAGCAGTTCTTC TRBD1 - TRBJ2-1 TRBV10-3
CASSERWGRDTEAFF TGTGCCAGCAGTGAAAGGTGGGGGAGAGACACTGAAGCTTTCTTT - - TRBJ1-1 TRBV6-1